This T cell receptor beta chain was profiled in a study of PD-L1 blockade in urothelial cancer. Study background: Every 3 weeks, patients received intravenous atezolizumab 1,200 mg, beginning 2014. Between 0 and 3 chemotherapy regimens preceded treatment for each patient. Bladder-origin urothelial cancer in males described about 90% of the 29 patients.

TCRdb's table, derived via immunoSEQ multiplex PCR, lists solely in-frame clones and lacks some. The sample holds 55,000 to 70,000 clones; just over 85% are singletons and the top ten take 2.9%. The germline CDR1 and CDR2 sequences are LNHDA and SQIVND (reference sequence). This CDR3 has 17 amino acids. V was pared by 4 bases and J by 0 bases, with 5 bases of the junction left unmatched. Whole-study findings and limits: In blood at 3 weeks, tumor-associated clones expanded more among patients with durable benefit.

With regard to this clone: Antigen: not known.

The chain recombines TRBV19 with TRBJ2-2, with 10 positions matching TRBD1. The TCR sequence derives from a man aged 45 to 65 with urothelial cancer. Material: PBMCs, obtained around atezolizumab (anti-PD-L1) treatment. The CDR3 sequence is CASSTRQGAANTGELFF. The DNA of the CDR3 is TGTGCCAGTAGTACCCGACAGGGGGCAGCGAACACCGGGGAGCTGTTTTTT.